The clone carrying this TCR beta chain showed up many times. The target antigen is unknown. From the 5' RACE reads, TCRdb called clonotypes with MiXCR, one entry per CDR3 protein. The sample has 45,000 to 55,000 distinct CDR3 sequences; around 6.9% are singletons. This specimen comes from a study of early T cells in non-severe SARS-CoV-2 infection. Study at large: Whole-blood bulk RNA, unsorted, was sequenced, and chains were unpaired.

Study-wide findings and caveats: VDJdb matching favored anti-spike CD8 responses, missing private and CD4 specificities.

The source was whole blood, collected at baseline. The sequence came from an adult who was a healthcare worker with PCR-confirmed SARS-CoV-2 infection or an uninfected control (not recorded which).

CDR3 loop: CASSGLSNQPQHF. The CDR3 nucleotides are TGTGCCAGCAGTGGGTTGAGCAATCAGCCCCAGCATTTT. V and J are TRBV2 and TRBJ1-5; the D is unclear. Trimming shortened V by 4 bases and J by 1 base, and 5 bases separated the two germline ends. This CDR3 is built from 13 residues. Germline values: CDR1 SNHLY, CDR2 FYNNEI. Supplemented by reference TRBV2 and TRBJ1-5, the full variable domain reads EPEVTQTPSHQVTQMGQEVILRCVPISNHLYFYWYRQILGQKVEFLVSFYNNEISEKSEIFDDQFSVERPDGSNFTLKIRSTKLEDSAMYFCASSGLSNQPQHFGDGTRLSIL.